Reported below is one T cell receptor (beta chain). Its specificity is not known. The CDR3 is 14 amino acids. CDR1 LNHDA and CDR2 SQIVND come from the germline V gene (reference sequence). After removal of 4 bases from V and 7 bases from J, the junction contained 9 bases not matched to a gene. These data come from a study of cytomegalovirus exposure and HLA in healthy donors. Findings of the study overall: Analyses of presence and absence presupposed an approximately uniform sequencing depth across donors. Some segments of the V type, notably TRBV6-2 and TRBV6-3, were excluded as indistinguishable. Researchers reported in a later analysis that a missense DCLRE1C variant was tied to TCR beta V- and J-gene trimming. Immune exposure information available was restricted to CMV serostatus.

The PCR made use of 60 Vbeta and 13 Jbeta primers. Using immunoSEQ multiplex PCR, the repertoire was profiled, and TCRdb retains in-frame clones only, with some absent. The sample lists roughly 87,000 clones, 79% occurring once. The sequencing input was PBMCs. The clonotype was recovered from a middle-aged woman in good health and CMV-seropositive. This chain links TRBV19 with TRBJ1-2; 7 positions agree with TRBD1. CDR3 sequence reads: CASSTRQGVSGYTF. The CDR3 bases are TGTGCCAGTAGTACCCGACAGGGAGTTAGTGGCTACACCTTC.